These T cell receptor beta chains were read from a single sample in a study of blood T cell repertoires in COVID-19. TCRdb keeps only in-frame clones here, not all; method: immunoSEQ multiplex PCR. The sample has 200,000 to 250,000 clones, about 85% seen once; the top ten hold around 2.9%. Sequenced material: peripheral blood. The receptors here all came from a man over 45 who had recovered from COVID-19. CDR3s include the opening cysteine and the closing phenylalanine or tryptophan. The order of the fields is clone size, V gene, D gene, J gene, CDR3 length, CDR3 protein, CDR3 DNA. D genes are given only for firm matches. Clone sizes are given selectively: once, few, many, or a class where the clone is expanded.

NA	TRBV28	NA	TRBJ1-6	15	CASSLSRAWNSPLHF	TGTGCCAGCAGTTTAAGCAGGGCTTGGAATTCACCCCTCCACTTT
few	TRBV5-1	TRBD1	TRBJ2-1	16	CASSRGDRVSVSEQFF	TGCGCCAGCAGCAGGGGGGACAGGGTCTCGGTAAGCGAGCAGTTCTTC
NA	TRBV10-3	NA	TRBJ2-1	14	CAITAAGWANEQFF	TGTGCCATCACGGCGGCAGGGTGGGCCAATGAGCAGTTCTTC
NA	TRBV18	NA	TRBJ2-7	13	CASSPLDGYEQYF	TGTGCCAGCTCACCACTAGATGGCTACGAGCAGTACTTC
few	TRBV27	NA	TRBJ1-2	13	CASRTMGQEGYTF	TGTGCCAGCAGGACAATGGGACAAGAGGGCTACACCTTC
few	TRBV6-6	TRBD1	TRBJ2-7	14	CASQKGQGAREQYF	TGTGCCAGCCAAAAAGGACAGGGGGCACGAGAGCAGTACTTC
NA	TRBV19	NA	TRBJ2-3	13	CASRRDTADTQYF	TGTGCCAGTAGGCGGGATACTGCAGATACGCAGTATTTT
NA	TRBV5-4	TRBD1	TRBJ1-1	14	CASSQGTGLPEAFF	TGTGCCAGCAGCCAAGGGACAGGGTTGCCTGAAGCTTTCTTT
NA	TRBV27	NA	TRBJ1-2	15	CASSLTYSFNYGYTF	TGTGCCAGCAGTTTAACCTACTCATTTAACTATGGCTACACCTTC
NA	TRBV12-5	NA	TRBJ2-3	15	CASGSGLVTADTQYF	TGTGCTAGTGGTTCCGGACTTGTGACGGCAGATACGCAGTATTTT
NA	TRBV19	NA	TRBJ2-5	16	CASSIAGGRAKETQYF	TGTGCCAGTAGTATAGCCGGCGGCAGGGCGAAGGAGACCCAGTACTTC
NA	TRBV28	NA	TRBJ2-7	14	CASRRVASAYEQYF	TGTGCCAGCAGAAGAGTAGCGAGCGCCTACGAGCAGTACTTC
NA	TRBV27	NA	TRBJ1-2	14	CASSLGVDFHGYTF	TGTGCCAGCAGTTTGGGAGTGGATTTTCATGGCTACACCTTC
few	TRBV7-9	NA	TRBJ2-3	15	CASSYPLSTTDTQYF	TGTGCCAGCAGCTATCCTCTTTCTACCACAGATACGCAGTATTTT
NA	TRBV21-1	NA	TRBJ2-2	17	CASSKGGHWNNTGELFF	TGTGCCAGCAGCAAAGGGGGCCATTGGAATAACACCGGGGAGCTGTTTTTT
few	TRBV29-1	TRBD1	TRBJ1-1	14	CSGGADGTATEAFF	TGCAGCGGGGGGGCTGACGGGACAGCCACTGAAGCTTTCTTT
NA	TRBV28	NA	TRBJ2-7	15	CASSYPGNRATEQYF	TGTGCCAGCAGCTATCCAGGGAATCGAGCTACGGAGCAGTACTTC
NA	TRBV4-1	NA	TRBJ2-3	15	CASSQVGPGTDTQYF	TGCGCCAGCAGCCAAGTCGGGCCAGGGACAGATACGCAGTATTTT
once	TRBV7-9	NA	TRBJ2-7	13	CASRGADTYEQYF	TGTGCCAGCAGAGGGGCAGATACCTACGAGCAGTACTTC
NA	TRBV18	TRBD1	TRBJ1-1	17	CASSHRDRGAGNTEAFF	TGTGCCAGCTCTCACCGGGACAGGGGGGCCGGGAACACTGAAGCTTTCTTT
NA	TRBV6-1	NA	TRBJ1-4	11	CASSSREKLFF	TGTGCCAGCAGTTCGAGAGAAAAACTGTTTTTT
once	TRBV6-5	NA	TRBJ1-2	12	CASSYTGNGYTF	TGTGCCAGCAGTTATACAGGAAACGGCTACACCTTC
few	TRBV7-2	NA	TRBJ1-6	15	CASSPRQYNNSPLHF	TGTGCCAGCAGCCCACGACAGTATAATAATTCACCCCTCCACTTT
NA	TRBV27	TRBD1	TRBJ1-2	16	CASTTGPGTGVYGYTF	TGTGCCAGCACAACCGGACCCGGGACAGGGGTATATGGCTACACCTTC
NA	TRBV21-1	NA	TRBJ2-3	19	CASSRDFCVGTGGRDTQYF	TGTGCCAGCAGCAGAGATTTTTGTGTTGGGACAGGGGGTAGGGATACGCAGTATTTT
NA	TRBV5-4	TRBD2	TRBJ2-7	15	CASSILAGGPYEQYF	TGTGCCAGCAGCATACTAGCGGGAGGGCCCTACGAGCAGTACTTC
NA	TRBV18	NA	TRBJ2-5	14	CASSLDSTQETQYF	TGTGCCAGCTCACTCGACAGCACCCAAGAGACCCAGTACTTC
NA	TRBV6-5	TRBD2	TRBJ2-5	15	CASSYSTSFQATQYF	TGTGCCAGCAGTTACTCGACTAGCTTCCAGGCGACCCAGTACTTC
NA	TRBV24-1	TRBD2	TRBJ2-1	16	CATSDLRRGIYNEQFF	TGTGCCACCAGTGATTTGCGGCGGGGGATCTACAATGAGCAGTTCTTC
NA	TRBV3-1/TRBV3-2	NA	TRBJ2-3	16	CASSPPKGSRTDTQYF	TGTGCCAGCAGCCCTCCTAAAGGGAGTCGGACAGATACGCAGTATTTT
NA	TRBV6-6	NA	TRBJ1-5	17	CASSQLAGVYSNQPQHF	TGTGCCAGCAGTCAGTTAGCGGGGGTCTATAGCAATCAGCCCCAGCATTTT
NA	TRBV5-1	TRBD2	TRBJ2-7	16	CASSLGASGYSYEQYF	TGCGCCAGCAGCTTGGGGGCTAGCGGCTACTCCTACGAGCAGTACTTC
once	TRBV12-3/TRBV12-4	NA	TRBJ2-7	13	CASSYDRRYEQYF	TGTGCCAGCAGTTATGACAGGAGGTACGAGCAGTACTTC
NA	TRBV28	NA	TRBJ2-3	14	CASSLELRKDTQYF	TGTGCCAGCAGTTTAGAACTCCGCAAAGATACGCAGTATTTT
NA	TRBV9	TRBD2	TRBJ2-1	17	CASSVGMGSGSRHEQFF	TGTGCCAGCAGCGTAGGTATGGGTAGCGGGAGTCGTCATGAGCAGTTCTTC
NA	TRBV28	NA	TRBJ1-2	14	CASSFLDSPYGYTF	TGTGCCAGCAGTTTCCTGGACAGTCCCTATGGCTACACCTTC
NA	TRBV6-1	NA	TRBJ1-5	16	CASSEGPGHSNQPQHF	TGTGCCAGCAGTGAAGGCCCGGGACATTCCAATCAGCCCCAGCATTTT
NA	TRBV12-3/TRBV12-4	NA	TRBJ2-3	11	CASGRGDTQYF	TGTGCCAGTGGCCGGGGTGATACGCAGTATTTT
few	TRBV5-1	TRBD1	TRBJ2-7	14	CASSLVQGAEEQYF	TGCGCCAGCAGCTTGGTTCAGGGGGCTGAGGAGCAGTACTTC
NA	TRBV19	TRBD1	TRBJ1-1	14	CASRTTGGGTEAFF	TGTGCCAGTAGAACGACAGGGGGCGGCACTGAAGCTTTCTTT
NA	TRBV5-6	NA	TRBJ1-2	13	CASSLGRGYGYTF	TGTGCCAGCAGCTTGGGCAGGGGCTATGGCTACACCTTC
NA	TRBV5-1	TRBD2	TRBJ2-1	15	CASSLRTSGDNEQFF	TGCGCCAGCAGCCTACGGACTAGCGGCGACAATGAGCAGTTCTTC
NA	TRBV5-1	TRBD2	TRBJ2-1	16	CASSPVAGGIRNEQFF	TGCGCCAGCAGCCCGGTAGCGGGAGGGATTCGCAATGAGCAGTTCTTC
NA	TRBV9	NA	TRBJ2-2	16	CASSVTTSTFTGELFF	TGTGCCAGCAGCGTAACGACCTCGACATTTACCGGGGAGCTGTTTTTT
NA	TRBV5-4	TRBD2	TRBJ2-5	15	CASSFGGGPEETQYF	TGTGCCAGCAGCTTTGGGGGAGGGCCAGAAGAGACCCAGTACTTC
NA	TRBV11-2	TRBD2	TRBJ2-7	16	CASSFTRTSGSAEQYF	TGTGCCAGCAGCTTCACAAGGACTAGCGGGAGCGCCGAGCAGTACTTC
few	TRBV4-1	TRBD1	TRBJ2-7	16	CASSQDQGALGYEQYF	TGCGCCAGCAGCCAAGACCAGGGGGCCCTCGGCTACGAGCAGTACTTC
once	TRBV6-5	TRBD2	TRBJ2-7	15	CASSRSSGRAYEQYF	TGTGCCAGCAGTCGCTCTAGCGGGAGGGCCTACGAGCAGTACTTC
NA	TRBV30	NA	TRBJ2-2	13	CAWTLTNTGELFF	TGTGCCTGGACCTTAACGAACACCGGGGAGCTGTTTTTT
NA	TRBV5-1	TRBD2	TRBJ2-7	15	CASKIAGGPSYEQYF	TGCGCCAGCAAGATAGCGGGAGGGCCATCCTACGAGCAGTACTTC
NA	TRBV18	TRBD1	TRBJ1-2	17	CASSPRPGTGASGGYTF	TGTGCCAGCTCACCAAGACCCGGGACAGGGGCTTCGGGGGGCTACACCTTC
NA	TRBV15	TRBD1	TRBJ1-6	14	CATSRGDRASPLHF	TGTGCCACCAGCAGGGGGGACAGAGCCTCACCCCTCCACTTT
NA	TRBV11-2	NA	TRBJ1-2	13	CASSPDTYYGYTF	TGTGCCAGCAGCCCGGACACGTACTATGGCTACACCTTC
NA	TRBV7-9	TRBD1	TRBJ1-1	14	CASRNGGQSFGAFF	TGTGCCAGCAGGAACGGGGGACAGTCTTTCGGGGCTTTCTTT
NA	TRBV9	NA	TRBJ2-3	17	CASSVGRDSYSTDTQYF	TGTGCCAGCAGCGTCGGGCGGGATTCATACAGCACAGATACGCAGTATTTT
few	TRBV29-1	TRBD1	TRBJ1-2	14	CSALQTGVGYGYTF	TGCAGCGCCCTCCAGACAGGGGTCGGCTATGGCTACACCTTC